The clone carrying this TCR beta chain was counted a single time. The data stem from a study of control samples from healthy donors and cancer patients. Repertoires were generated with immunoSEQ multiplex PCR, while TCRdb's copy carries only in-frame clones and drops some. Here the sample spans roughly 170,000 clones, roughly 93% being singletons. The CDR3 has 13 amino acids. Trimming cost V 4 bases and J 1 base, with 8 bases left between them. CDR1 and CDR2 from the germline V gene are SGHKS and YYEKEE (reference sequence). The TCR comes from a man aged 18 to 29 in good health. The rearrangement uses TRBV5-5 and TRBJ1-1; TRBD1 might be the D (6 bases). Material: blood. Here the CDR3 DNA reads TGTGCCAGCAGCCGGACAGCGAACACTGAAGCTTTCTTT. This translates into CASSRTANTEAFF.